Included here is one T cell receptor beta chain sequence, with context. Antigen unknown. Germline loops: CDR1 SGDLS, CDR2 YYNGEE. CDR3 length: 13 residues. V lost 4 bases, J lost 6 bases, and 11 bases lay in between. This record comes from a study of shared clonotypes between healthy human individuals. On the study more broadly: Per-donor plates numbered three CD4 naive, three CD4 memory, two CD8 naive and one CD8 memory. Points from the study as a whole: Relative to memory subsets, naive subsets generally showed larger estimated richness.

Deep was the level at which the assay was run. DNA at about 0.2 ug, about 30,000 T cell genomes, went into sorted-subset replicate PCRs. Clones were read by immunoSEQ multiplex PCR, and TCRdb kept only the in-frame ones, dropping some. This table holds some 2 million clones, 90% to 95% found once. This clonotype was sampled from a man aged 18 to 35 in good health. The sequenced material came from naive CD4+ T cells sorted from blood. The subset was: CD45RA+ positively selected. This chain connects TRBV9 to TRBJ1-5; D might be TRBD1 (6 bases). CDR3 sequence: CASSPTGLQPQHF. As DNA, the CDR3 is TGTGCCAGCAGCCCCACAGGGCTTCAGCCCCAGCATTTT.